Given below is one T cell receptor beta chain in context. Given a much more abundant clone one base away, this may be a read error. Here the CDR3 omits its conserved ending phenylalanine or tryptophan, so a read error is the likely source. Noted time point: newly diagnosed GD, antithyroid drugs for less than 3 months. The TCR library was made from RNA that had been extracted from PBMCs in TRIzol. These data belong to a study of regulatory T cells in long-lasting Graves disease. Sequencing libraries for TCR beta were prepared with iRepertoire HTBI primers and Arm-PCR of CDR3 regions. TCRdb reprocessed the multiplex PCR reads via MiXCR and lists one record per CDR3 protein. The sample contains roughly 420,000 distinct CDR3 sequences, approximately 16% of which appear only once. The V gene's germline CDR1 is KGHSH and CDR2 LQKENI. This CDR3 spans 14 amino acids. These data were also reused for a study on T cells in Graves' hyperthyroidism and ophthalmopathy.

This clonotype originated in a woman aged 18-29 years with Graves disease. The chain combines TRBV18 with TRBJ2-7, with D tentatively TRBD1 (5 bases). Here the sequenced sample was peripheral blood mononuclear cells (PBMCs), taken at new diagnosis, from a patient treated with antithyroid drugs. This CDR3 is CASSSPTVSYEQYL. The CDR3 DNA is TGTGCCAGCTCATCACCGACAGTCTCCTACGAGCAGTACCTC.